This TCR beta chain was found in a study of T cell repertoires in cytomegalovirus infection. Across the study: Both recently identified HLA-C-restricted and well-studied HLA-B-restricted CMV epitopes were used in the study. Matching HLA type, along with CMV infection, was indicated by public TCR beta signatures.

Study-wide points: The study identified carriers of CMV plus the relevant HLA from cumulative public TCR beta family frequency.

As for this clonotype: Its cognate antigen is unknown.

V lost 5 bases and J lost 4, with 11 bases in between. The CDR3 length is 13 residues. Germline V gene data show CDR1 as SNHLY and CDR2 as FYNNEI. One entry per CDR3 protein results from TCRdb running MiXCR on the reads. Among about 700,000 distinct CDR3 sequences listed, roughly 33% were seen once. This receptor was taken from a human donor in good health (CMV status not recorded). Some clones in this sample may be carry-over from other donors' samples. The sequenced sample was cultured PBMCs, obtained from culture after CMV antigen stimulation. The chain carries TRBV2 and TRBJ1-2; no clear D gene. CDR3 amino acids: CASSRDNSYGYTF. The CDR3 DNA reads TGTGCCAGCAGTCGAGACAATTCCTATGGCTACACCTTC.